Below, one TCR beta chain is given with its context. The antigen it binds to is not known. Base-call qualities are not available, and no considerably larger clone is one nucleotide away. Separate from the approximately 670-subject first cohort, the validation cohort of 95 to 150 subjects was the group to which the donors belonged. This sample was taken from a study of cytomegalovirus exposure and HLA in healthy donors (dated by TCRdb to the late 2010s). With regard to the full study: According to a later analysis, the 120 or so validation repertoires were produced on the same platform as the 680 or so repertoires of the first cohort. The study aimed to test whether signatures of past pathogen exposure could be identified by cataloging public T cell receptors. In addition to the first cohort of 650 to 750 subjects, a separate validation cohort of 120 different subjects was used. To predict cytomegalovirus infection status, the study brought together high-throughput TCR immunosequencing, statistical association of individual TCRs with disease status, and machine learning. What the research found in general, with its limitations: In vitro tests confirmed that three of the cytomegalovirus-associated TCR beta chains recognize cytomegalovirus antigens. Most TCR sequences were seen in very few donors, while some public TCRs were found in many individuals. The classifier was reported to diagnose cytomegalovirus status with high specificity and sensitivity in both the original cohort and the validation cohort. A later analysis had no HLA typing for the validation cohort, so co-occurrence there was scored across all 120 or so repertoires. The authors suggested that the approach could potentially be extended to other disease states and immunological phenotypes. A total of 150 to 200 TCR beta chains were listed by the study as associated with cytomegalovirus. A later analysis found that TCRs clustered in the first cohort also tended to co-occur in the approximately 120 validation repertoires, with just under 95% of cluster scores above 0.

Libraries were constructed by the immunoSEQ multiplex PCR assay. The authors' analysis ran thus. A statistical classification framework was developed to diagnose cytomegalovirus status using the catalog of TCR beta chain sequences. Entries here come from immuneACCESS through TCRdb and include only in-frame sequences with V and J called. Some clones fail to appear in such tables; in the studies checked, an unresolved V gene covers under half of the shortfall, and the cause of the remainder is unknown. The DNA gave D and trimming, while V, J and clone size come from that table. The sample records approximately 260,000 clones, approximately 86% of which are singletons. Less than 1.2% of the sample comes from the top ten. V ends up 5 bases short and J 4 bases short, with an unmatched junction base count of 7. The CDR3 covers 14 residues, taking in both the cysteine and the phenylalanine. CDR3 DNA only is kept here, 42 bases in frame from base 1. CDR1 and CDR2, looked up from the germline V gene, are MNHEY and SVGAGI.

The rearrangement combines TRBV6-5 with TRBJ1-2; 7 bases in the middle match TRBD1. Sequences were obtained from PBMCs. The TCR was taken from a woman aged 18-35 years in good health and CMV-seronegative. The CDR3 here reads CASSLDGTAYGYTF. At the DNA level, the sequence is TGTGCCAGCAGTCTAGATGGGACAGCCTATGGCTACACCTTC.